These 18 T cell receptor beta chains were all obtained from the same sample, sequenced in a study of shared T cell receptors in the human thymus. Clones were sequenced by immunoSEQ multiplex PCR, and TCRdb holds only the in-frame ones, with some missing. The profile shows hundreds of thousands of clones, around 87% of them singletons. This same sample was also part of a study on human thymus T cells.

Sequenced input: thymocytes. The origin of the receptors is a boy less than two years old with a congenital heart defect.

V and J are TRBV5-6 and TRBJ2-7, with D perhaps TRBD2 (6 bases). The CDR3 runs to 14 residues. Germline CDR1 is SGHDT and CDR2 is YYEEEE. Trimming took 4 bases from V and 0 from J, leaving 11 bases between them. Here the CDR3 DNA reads TGTGCCAGCAGCGCCCGGGACTTCTCCTACGAGCAGTACTTC. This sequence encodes CASSARDFSYEQYF. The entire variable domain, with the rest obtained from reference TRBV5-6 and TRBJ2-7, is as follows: DAGVTQSPTHLIKTRGQQVTLRCSPKSGHDTVSWYQQALGQGPQFIFQYYEEEERQRGNFPDRFSGHQFPNYSSELNVNALLLGDSALYLCASSARDFSYEQYFGPGTRLTVT.

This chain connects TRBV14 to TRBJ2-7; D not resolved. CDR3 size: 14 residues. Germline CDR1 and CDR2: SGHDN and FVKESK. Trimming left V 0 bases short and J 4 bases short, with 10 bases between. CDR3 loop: CASSQDRPWYEQYF. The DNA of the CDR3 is TGTGCCAGCAGCCAAGACAGGCCTTGGTACGAGCAGTACTTC.

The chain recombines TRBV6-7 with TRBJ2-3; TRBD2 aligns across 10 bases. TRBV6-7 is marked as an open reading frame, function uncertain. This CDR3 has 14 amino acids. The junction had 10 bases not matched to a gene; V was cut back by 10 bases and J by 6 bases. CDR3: CATPRASGSDTQYF. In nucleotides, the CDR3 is TGTGCCACCCCACGGGCTAGCGGGAGTGATACGCAGTATTTT.

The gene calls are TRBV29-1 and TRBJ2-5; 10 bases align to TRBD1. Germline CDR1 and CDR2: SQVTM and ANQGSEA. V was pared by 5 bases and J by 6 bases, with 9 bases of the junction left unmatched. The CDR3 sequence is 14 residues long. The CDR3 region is CSVQVPGQGKTQYF. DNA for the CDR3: TGCAGCGTTCAGGTACCGGGACAGGGGAAGACCCAGTACTTC.

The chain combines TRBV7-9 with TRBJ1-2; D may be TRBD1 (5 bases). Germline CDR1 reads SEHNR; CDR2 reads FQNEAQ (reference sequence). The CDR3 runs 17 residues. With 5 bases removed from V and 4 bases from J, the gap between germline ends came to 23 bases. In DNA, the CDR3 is TGTGCCAGCAGCCCGAGGCGGGGGAAGCGCCAGGTCTATGGCTACACCTTC. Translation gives CASSPRRGKRQVYGYTF.

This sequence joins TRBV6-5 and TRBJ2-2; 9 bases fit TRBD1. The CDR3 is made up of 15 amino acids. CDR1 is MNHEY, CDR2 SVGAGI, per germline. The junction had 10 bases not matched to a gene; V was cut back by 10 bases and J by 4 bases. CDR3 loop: CATRFGTGPTGELFF. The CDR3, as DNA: TGTGCCACCCGGTTCGGGACAGGGCCCACCGGGGAGCTGTTTTTT.

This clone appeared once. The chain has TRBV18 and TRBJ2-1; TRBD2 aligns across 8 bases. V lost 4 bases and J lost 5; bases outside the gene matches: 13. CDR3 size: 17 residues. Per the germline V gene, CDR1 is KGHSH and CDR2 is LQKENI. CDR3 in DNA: TGTGCCAGCTCACGGGCGCAGCGTAGCGGGGAAAACAATGAGCAGTTCTTC. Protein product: CASSRAQRSGENNEQFF.

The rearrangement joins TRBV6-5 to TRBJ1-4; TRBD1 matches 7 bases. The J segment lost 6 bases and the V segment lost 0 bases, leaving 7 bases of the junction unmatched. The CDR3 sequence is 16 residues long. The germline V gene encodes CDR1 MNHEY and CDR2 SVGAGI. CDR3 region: CASSYSSRDRDEKLFF. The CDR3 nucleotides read TGTGCCAGCAGTTACTCGTCCCGTGACAGGGATGAAAAACTGTTTTTT.

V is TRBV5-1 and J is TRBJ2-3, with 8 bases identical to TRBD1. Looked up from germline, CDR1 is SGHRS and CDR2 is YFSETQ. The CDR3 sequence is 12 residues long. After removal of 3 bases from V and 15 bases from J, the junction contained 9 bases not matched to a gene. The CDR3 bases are TGCGCCAGCAGCTCCTCGACAGGGGAAGAATATTTT. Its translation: CASSSSTGEEYF.

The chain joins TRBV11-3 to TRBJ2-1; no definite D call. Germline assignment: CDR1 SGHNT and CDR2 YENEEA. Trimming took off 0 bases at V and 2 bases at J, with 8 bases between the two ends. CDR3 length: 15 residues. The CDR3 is CASSLDLETYNEQFF. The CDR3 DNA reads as TGTGCCAGCAGCTTAGATCTTGAGACCTACAATGAGCAGTTCTTC.

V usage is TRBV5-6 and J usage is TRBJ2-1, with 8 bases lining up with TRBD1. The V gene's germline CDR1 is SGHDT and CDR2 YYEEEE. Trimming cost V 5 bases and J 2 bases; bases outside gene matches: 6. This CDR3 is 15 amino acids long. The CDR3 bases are TGTGCCAGCAGTCCCCCGGGACAGGCCTACAATGAGCAGTTCTTC. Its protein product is CASSPPGQAYNEQFF.

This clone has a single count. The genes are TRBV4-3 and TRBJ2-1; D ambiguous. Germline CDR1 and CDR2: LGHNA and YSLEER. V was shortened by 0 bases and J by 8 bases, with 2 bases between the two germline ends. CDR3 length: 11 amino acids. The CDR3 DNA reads TGCGCCAGCAGCCAAGACGATGAGCAGTTCTTC. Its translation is CASSQDDEQFF.

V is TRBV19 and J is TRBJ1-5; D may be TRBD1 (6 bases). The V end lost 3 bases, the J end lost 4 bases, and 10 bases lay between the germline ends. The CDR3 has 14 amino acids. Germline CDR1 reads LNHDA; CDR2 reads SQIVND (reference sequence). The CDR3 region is CASSMWQGNQPQHF. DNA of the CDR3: TGTGCCAGTAGTATGTGGCAGGGGAATCAGCCCCAGCATTTT.

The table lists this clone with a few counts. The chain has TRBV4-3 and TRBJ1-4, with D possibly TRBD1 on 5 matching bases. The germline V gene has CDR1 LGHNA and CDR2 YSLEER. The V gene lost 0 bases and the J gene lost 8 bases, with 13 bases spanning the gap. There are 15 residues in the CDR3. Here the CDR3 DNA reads TGCGCCAGCAGCCAAGATCCTGGGGGGTGGGAAAAACTGTTTTTT. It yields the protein CASSQDPGGWEKLFF.

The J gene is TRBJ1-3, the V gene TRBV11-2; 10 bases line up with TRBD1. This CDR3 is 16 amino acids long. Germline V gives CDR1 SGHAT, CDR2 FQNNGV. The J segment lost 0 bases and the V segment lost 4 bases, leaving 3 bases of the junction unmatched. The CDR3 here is CASSSTGGFSGNTIYF. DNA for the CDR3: TGTGCCAGCAGCTCGACAGGGGGCTTCTCTGGAAACACCATATATTTT. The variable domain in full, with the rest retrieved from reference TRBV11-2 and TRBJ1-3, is EAGVAQSPRYKIIEKRQSVAFWCNPISGHATLYWYQQILGQGPKLLIQFQNNGVVDDSQLPKDRFSAERLKGVDSTLKIQPAKLEDSAVYLCASSSTGGFSGNTIYFGEGSWLTVV.

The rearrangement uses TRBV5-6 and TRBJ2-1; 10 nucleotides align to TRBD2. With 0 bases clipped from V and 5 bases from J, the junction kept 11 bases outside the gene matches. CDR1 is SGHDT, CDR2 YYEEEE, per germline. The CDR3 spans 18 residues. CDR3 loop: CASSLAASGLADDNEQFF. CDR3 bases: TGTGCCAGCAGCTTGGCCGCATCCGGACTAGCGGATGACAATGAGCAGTTCTTC.

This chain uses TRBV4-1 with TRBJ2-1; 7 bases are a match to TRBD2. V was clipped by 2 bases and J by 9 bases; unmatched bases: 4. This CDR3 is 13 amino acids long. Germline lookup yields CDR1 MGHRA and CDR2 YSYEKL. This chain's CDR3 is CASSQPSGGEQFF. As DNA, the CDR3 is TGCGCCAGCAGCCAACCTAGCGGCGGTGAGCAGTTCTTC.

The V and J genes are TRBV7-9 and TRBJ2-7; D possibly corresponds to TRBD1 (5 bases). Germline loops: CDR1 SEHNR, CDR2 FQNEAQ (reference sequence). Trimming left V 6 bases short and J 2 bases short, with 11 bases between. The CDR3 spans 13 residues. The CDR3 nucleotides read TGTGCCAGCAGAACCGGACACGCCTACGAGCAGTACTTC. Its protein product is CASRTGHAYEQYF.